These 16 T cell receptor beta chains came from one sample sequenced in a study of blood T cells in healthy people across ages. A second 7 to 11 cycle PCR used barcoded and J-beta primers. TCRdb passed the 5' RACE reads through MiXCR, listing each CDR3 protein once. The data hold some 1.5 million distinct CDR3 sequences, with 28% observed a single time. The specimen sequenced was blood. The origin of the receptors is a woman in her 30s in good health.

This clonotype was seen a handful of times. The chain has TRBV6-5 and TRBJ1-1, with D unclear. V was trimmed by 7 bases and J by 2 bases, leaving 14 bases between them. This CDR3 region has 14 residues. Germline CDR1 and CDR2: MNHEY and SVGAGI. The CDR3 nucleotides read TGTGCCAGCACCCTTACTGCCGGTAACACTGAAGCTTTCTTT. Its translation: CASTLTAGNTEAFF.

The V and J genes are TRBV15 and TRBJ2-1; D is unclear. V dropped 8 bases and J dropped 5 bases, with 10 bases sitting between them. This CDR3 is built from 12 residues. Germline CDR1 is LNHNV and CDR2 is YYDKDF (reference sequence). The CDR3 is CATRNGHNEQFF. CDR3 nucleotide sequence: TGTGCCACCCGGAACGGCCACAATGAGCAGTTCTTC.

The chain uses TRBV18 and TRBJ2-1; 7 bases line up with TRBD2. The CDR3 is 16 amino acids. The trim removed 0 bases at V and 3 bases at J, leaving 5 bases unmatched. Germline CDR1 reads KGHSH; CDR2 reads LQKENI. The CDR3 is CASSPPSGAHYNEQFF. For the CDR3, the DNA is TGTGCCAGCTCACCACCGAGCGGGGCCCACTACAATGAGCAGTTCTTC.

The chain uses TRBV10-3 and TRBJ2-2, with 7 bases lining up with TRBD2. The germline V gene has CDR1 ENHRY and CDR2 SYGVKD. The CDR3 is 15 amino acids. The V and J ends lost 2 bases and 6 bases, in that order; junction bases with no gene match: 6. The DNA of the CDR3 is TGTGCCATCAGTGAGAGGACTAGTTCAGCCGGGGAGCTGTTTTTT. This gives the protein CAISERTSSAGELFF.

The gene calls are TRBV9 and TRBJ1-1; TRBD1 is a possible D gene (5 bases). The CDR3 runs to 14 residues. Germline V gene sequence: CDR1 SGDLS, CDR2 YYNGEE. V lost 7 bases and J 2 bases, leaving 15 bases between the germline ends. CDR3 DNA sequence: TGTGCCAGCGGCGGAGGAGGGGTAAACACTGAAGCTTTCTTT. Protein sequence: CASGGGGVNTEAFF.

This clonotype was found a few times. The chain carries TRBV10-3 and TRBJ2-7; weak D call: TRBD2 (6 bases). The CDR3 runs 15 residues. V was clipped by 4 bases and J by 0 bases, with 13 bases between them. The germline V gene has CDR1 ENHRY and CDR2 SYGVKD. The CDR3 is CAISGTSSPSYEQYF. The CDR3 coding sequence is TGTGCCATCAGTGGAACTAGCTCCCCCTCCTACGAGCAGTACTTC.

This clonotype was seen only a few times. V gene TRBV13 combines with J gene TRBJ2-7, with no clear D. Germline assignment: CDR1 PRHDT and CDR2 FYEKMQ (reference sequence). The CDR3 covers 14 residues. V was pared by 2 bases and J by 2 bases, with 10 bases between. The CDR3 spells CASSLSLRPYEQYF. CDR3 in DNA: TGTGCCAGCAGCTTATCCTTAAGACCCTACGAGCAGTACTTC. Filled out from reference TRBV13 and TRBJ2-7, the complete variable domain reads AAGVIQSPRHLIKEKRETATLKCYPIPRHDTVYWYQQGPGQDPQFLISFYEKMQSDKGSIPDRFSAQQFSDYHSELNMSSLELGDSALYFCASSLSLRPYEQYFGPGTRLTVT.

This chain links TRBV5-6 with TRBJ2-7, with D possibly being TRBD1 (6 bases). CDR3 length: 14 residues. Deletions cut 1 base from V and 6 bases from J, with 14 bases between. Germline V gives CDR1 SGHDT, CDR2 YYEEEE. CDR3 DNA sequence: TGTGCCAGCAGCTTGAGGCAGGGGACGGGCGAGCAGTACTTC. Translation: CASSLRQGTGEQYF.

With respect to this clonotype: One end of the junction does not line up with germline, which may come from a read error. This chain joins TRBV6-5 and TRBJ2-3, with TRBD2 matching over 7 bases. The CDR3 runs to 18 residues. From germline, CDR1 is MNHEY and CDR2 SVGAGI. CDR3 bases: TGTGCCAGCAGTTACGGGTCTTGGTTGGGGGAGGGAACAGGTACGCAGTATTTT. It codes for CASSYGSWLGEGTGTQYF.

This clonotype was seen at least ten times. The rearrangement links TRBV20-1 to TRBJ2-5; unclear D gene. Germline CDR1 is DFQATT and CDR2 is SNEGSKA (reference sequence). V lost 0 bases and J 7 bases, leaving 12 bases between the germline ends. The CDR3 extends over 13 amino acids. The CDR3 DNA reads as TGCAGTGCTAGAGATGGAGAAGACGGGACCCAGTACTTC. Its protein product is CSARDGEDGTQYF.

This clonotype was seen more than once but under ten times. The chain joins TRBV9 to TRBJ2-5, with a tentative D call TRBD1 (6 bases). This CDR3 has 14 residues. CDR1 and CDR2 from the germline V gene are SGDLS and YYNGEE. V was trimmed by 3 bases and J by 7 bases, leaving 16 bases between them. DNA for the CDR3: TGTGCCAGCAGCGCGGACAGCGGACGTGGGACCCAGTACTTC. It specifies CASSADSGRGTQYF.

Only a few counts were recorded for this clonotype. This chain links TRBV3-1 with TRBJ2-7; 9 nucleotides line up with TRBD2. CDR3 length: 14 residues. The germline V gene has CDR1 LGHDT and CDR2 YNNKEL (reference sequence). The J segment lost 0 bases and the V segment lost 7 bases, leaving 4 bases of the junction unmatched. The CDR3 loop reads CASNKAGGSYEQYF. In nucleotides, the CDR3 is TGTGCCAGCAACAAAGCGGGGGGCTCCTACGAGCAGTACTTC.

CDR3 DNA sequence: TGCGCCAGCAGCCCCGACAGGGTGGGGAACACCGGGGAGCTGTTTTTT. This sequence encodes CASSPDRVGNTGELFF. The V and J genes are TRBV5-1 and TRBJ2-2; TRBD1 matches at 7 bases. The CDR3 is 16 residues long. The V gene end was trimmed by 4 bases and the J gene end by 1 base; junction bases not matched to a gene: 7. Germline CDR1 SGHRS, CDR2 YFSETQ.

This clonotype came up a few times. This sequence joins TRBV4-1 and TRBJ2-1, with D possibly being TRBD2 (6 bases). Trimming removed 8 bases at V and 0 bases at J, with 17 bases between. Per the germline V gene, CDR1 is MGHRA and CDR2 is YSYEKL. The CDR3 covers 16 residues. The DNA for the CDR3 is TGCGCCAGCGAGCTCACGGGGAGGAGCTCCTACAATGAGCAGTTCTTC. Its translation: CASELTGRSSYNEQFF.

This clonotype was seen at least ten times. V gene TRBV7-2 combines with J gene TRBJ1-4; D ambiguous. V lost 4 bases to trimming and J lost 8 bases, with 17 bases between them. The CDR3 has 15 amino acids. The germline CDR1 and CDR2 sequences are SGHTA and FQGNSA. CDR3 loop: CASSSSGRPGEKLFF. Here the CDR3 DNA reads TGTGCCAGCAGCTCTTCCGGCAGGCCGGGAGAAAAACTGTTTTTT.

This clonotype was detected only a few times. This chain connects TRBV10-3 to TRBJ1-2; no firm D call. V lost 2 bases, J lost 6 bases, and 10 bases lay in between. There are 13 residues in the CDR3. Germline assignment: CDR1 ENHRY and CDR2 SYGVKD. The CDR3 is CAISEKTGDGYTF. CDR3 nucleotide sequence: TGTGCCATCAGTGAGAAGACGGGCGATGGCTACACCTTC.